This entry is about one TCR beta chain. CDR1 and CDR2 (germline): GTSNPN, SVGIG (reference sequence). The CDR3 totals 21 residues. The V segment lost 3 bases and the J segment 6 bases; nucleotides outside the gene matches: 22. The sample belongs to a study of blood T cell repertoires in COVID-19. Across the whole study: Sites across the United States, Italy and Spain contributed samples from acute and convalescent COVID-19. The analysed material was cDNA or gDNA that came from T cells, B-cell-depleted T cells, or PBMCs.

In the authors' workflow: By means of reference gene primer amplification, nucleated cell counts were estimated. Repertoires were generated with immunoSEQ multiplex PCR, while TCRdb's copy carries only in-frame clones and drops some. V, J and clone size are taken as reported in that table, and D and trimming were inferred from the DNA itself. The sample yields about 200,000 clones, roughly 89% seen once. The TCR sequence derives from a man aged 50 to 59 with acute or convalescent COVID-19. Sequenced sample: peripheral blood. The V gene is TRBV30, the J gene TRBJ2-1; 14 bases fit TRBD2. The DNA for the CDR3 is TGTGCCTGGAGGGGAAGAGGACTAGCGGGAGGTAAAGGGGTTCTAGGCAATGAGCAGTTCTTC. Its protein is CAWRGRGLAGGKGVLGNEQFF.